The entry below gives a single TCR beta chain sequence along with its context. No cognate antigen has been identified for it. Per-base quality was not reported, and no clone a single base away is much larger than it. TCRbeta CDR3 regions were amplified from genomic DNA using the immunoSEQ Assay, a bias-controlled multiplex PCR. The study's own analysis went as follows. Nucleated cell counts per sample were estimated from amplification of reference gene primers within the assay. To quantify the absolute abundance of each unique TCRbeta CDR3 rearrangement, sequence reads were collapsed and filtered. Productive Simpson clonality was computed per sample as the square root of Simpson's diversity index over productive rearrangements. Here the immuneACCESS table is served through TCRdb, limited to in-frame sequences with V and J called. Missing clones are a known gap in these copies; in checked studies unresolved V genes cover under half, and the rest lacks a known reason. The V and J calls and the clone size are those of that table, but D and trimming were determined from the DNA. The sample table holds a few hundred thousand clones, of which roughly nine tenths were seen once. The ten largest clones capture 2.9% of the sample.

Between the V and J ends, shortened by 0 bases and 2 bases respectively, the junction contains 5 bases. Sequences SGHNT (CDR1) and YYREEE (CDR2) are obtained from the germline V gene (reference sequence). Its CDR3 holds 13 amino acids, cysteine through phenylalanine. Here the CDR3 DNA is all that survives: 39 bases in frame from base 1. The sample comes from a study of blood T cell repertoires in COVID-19 (TCRdb year 2020). With respect to the entire study: Samples covering the acute and convalescent phases of COVID-19 were provided by collaborators in the United States, Italy and Spain. The prospective study material was composed of cDNA or gDNA derived from T cells, B-cell-depleted T cells, or PBMCs. Deeply sampled blood TCRbeta repertoires from subjects exposed to, actively infected with, or recovered from COVID-19 were included in the dataset. A freely available public database, intended as a resource for researchers studying the immune response to SARS-CoV-2, is where the repertoires were released. Samples came from the ongoing ImmuneRACE study (first 160 participants) plus 1,254 subjects from 6 global collaborators. The sample metadata nearly always contained a de-identified subject ID, COVID-19 status, age in years and sex. Where available, HLA class I and class II types were obtained from metadata supplied by the sample provider rather than from assay-based typing. The paper's findings and limits, for the study overall: The quantity of clinical and demographic metadata differed by source and by participant and was supplied without curation.

In the prospective study, participants were about 18 to 89 years old, resided in about two dozen geographic areas of the United States, and were enrolled through a virtual design. In the prospective study, participants were assigned to cohorts based on the clinical history participants reported in a screening survey and a study questionnaire. A participant counted as exposed if, within 2 weeks of entering the study, that participant had been in contact with someone who had a PCR-confirmed or clinician-diagnosed COVID-19 case. In the prospective study, whole blood, serum and a nasopharyngeal or oropharyngeal swab were collected from each participant by mobile phlebotomists. Prospective study participants could optionally give additional blood draws and questionnaires over an approximately two-month period. Before DNA extraction, blood samples from the prospective study were shipped at room temperature or frozen.

Source material: PBMCs or T cells enriched from blood (not recorded which). The TCR originated in a woman aged 45-60 years who had been exposed to COVID-19. Recombination connected TRBV5-4 to TRBJ2-5, with no D gene named confidently. The CDR3 here reads CASSLDTQETQYF. DNA sequence: TGTGCCAGCAGCTTGGACACACAAGAGACCCAGTACTTC.